This passage covers 20 T cell receptor beta chains from one sample sequenced in a study of cytomegalovirus exposure and HLA in healthy donors. In the PCR, 60 Vbeta and 13 Jbeta primers were used. Assay used: immunoSEQ multiplex PCR; TCRdb lists only in-frame clones, some missing. The sample consists of roughly 66,000 clones, around 76% of them appearing once. The specimen sequenced was PBMCs. All receptors derive from a man between 45 and 60 years old in good health and CMV-seronegative.

The V gene is TRBV19, the J gene TRBJ1-1; 8 bases align to TRBD1. The germline V gene encodes CDR1 LNHDA and CDR2 SQIVND (reference sequence). The length of the CDR3 is 15 residues. The V segment lost 9 bases and the J segment 1 base; nucleotides outside the gene matches: 10. CDR3: CASGDRPPANTEAFF. The CDR3 region has the DNA TGTGCCAGCGGGGACAGGCCCCCTGCGAACACTGAAGCTTTCTTT.

The chain recombines TRBV18 with TRBJ1-4, with 7 bases identical to TRBD1. Trimming cost V 4 bases and J 7 bases; bases outside gene matches: 3. The germline gives CDR1 KGHSH, CDR2 LQKENI. The CDR3 spans 13 residues. CDR3 sequence reads: CASSLGQAEKLFF. DNA of the CDR3: TGTGCCAGCTCACTAGGACAGGCTGAAAAACTGTTTTTT.

The rearrangement links TRBV27 to TRBJ1-1, with TRBD1 identical over 8 bases. CDR1 and CDR2 (germline): MNHEY, SMNVEV (reference sequence). This CDR3 has 15 residues. After removal of 7 bases from V and 0 bases from J, the junction contained 7 bases not matched to a gene. The CDR3: CASKVPGGLNTEAFF. In DNA, the CDR3 is TGTGCCAGCAAAGTTCCAGGGGGCCTGAACACTGAAGCTTTCTTT.

The sample holds a few counts of this clone. The rearrangement uses TRBV5-5 and TRBJ1-1; 7 bases line up with TRBD1. The V gene's germline CDR1 is SGHKS and CDR2 YYEKEE (reference sequence). There are 13 residues in the CDR3. The junction had 7 bases not matched to a gene; V was cut back by 4 bases and J by 7 bases. The CDR3 nucleotides read TGTGCCAGCAGCGTGACCGGGACAGATGAAGCTTTCTTT. This translates into CASSVTGTDEAFF.

This sequence joins TRBV6-4 and TRBJ1-2, with 7 bases aligning to TRBD1. Germline lookup yields CDR1 MRHNA and CDR2 SNTAGT. There are 14 residues in the CDR3. The V and J ends lost 5 bases and 2 bases, in that order; junction bases with no gene match: 5. This CDR3 reads CASSLETGNYGYTF. The CDR3, as DNA: TGTGCCAGCAGTCTCGAGACAGGGAACTATGGCTACACCTTC.

CDR3 residues: CASSPQGIRNGYTF. The CDR3 nucleotides read TGTGCCAGCAGCCCACAGGGGATTCGGAATGGCTACACCTTC. J is TRBJ1-2 and V is TRBV5-6, with 7 bases identical to TRBD1. This CDR3 has 14 residues. V trimming: 4 bases; J trimming: 6 bases; junction bases outside the gene matches: 9. The germline V gene encodes CDR1 SGHDT and CDR2 YYEEEE.

This rearrangement joins TRBV11-3 to TRBJ2-3; D not certain. The CDR3 sequence is 14 residues long. Trimming shortened V by 5 bases and J by 0 bases, and 9 bases separated the two germline ends. Per the germline V gene, CDR1 is SGHNT and CDR2 is YENEEA. In nucleotides, the CDR3 is TGTGCCAGCAGCCTGACTTCAAGCACAGATACGCAGTATTTT. It specifies CASSLTSSTDTQYF.

The chain uses TRBV6-6 and TRBJ1-2; no definite D call. The germline V gene has CDR1 MNHNY and CDR2 SVGAGI (reference sequence). Trimming stripped 6 bases from V and 6 bases from J, with 17 bases between. The CDR3 length is 14 residues. The CDR3 sequence is CASSDVGNLNGYTF. The CDR3 DNA is TGTGCCAGCAGCGATGTCGGTAACTTGAATGGCTACACCTTC.

The chain links TRBV6-5 to TRBJ1-5; D not resolved. This CDR3 contains 15 residues. Germline assignment: CDR1 MNHEY and CDR2 SVGAGI. V lost 0 bases, J lost 10 bases, and 16 bases lay in between. In nucleotides, the CDR3 is TGTGCCAGCAGTTACTCGATCTCAGGCGTGAGCCCCCAGCATTTT. Protein: CASSYSISGVSPQHF.

CDR3 residues: CASSLASRTGVNEQFF. The CDR3 DNA follows: TGCGCCAGCAGCTTGGCTTCCCGGACAGGGGTGAATGAGCAGTTCTTC. This chain uses TRBV5-1 with TRBJ2-1, with 9 bases fitting TRBD1. The V gene's germline CDR1 is SGHRS and CDR2 YFSETQ. The J segment lost 7 bases and the V segment lost 0 bases, leaving 8 bases of the junction unmatched. The CDR3 spans 16 residues.

The V gene is TRBV18, the J gene TRBJ1-2, with D unclear. This CDR3 region has 14 residues. Trimming took off 0 bases at V and 2 bases at J, with 7 bases between the two ends. CDR1 is KGHSH and CDR2 is LQKENI in the germline V gene. CDR3 region: CASSPPTENYGYTF. In DNA form, the CDR3 reads TGTGCCAGCTCACCACCCACAGAGAACTATGGCTACACCTTC.

The gene calls are TRBV30 and TRBJ2-2, with 8 bases that match TRBD2. Germline trimming cut 0 bases from V and 7 bases from J; bases unmatched to any gene: 25. Germline values: CDR1 GTSNPN, CDR2 SVGIG (reference sequence). The CDR3 is made up of 21 amino acids. This CDR3 reads CAWSVRPGVNKRERGSGELFF. The CDR3 region has the DNA TGTGCCTGGAGTGTACGCCCCGGTGTAAACAAGCGGGAGCGGGGGAGCGGGGAGCTGTTTTTT.

V gene TRBV27 combines with J gene TRBJ2-7; 10 bases match TRBD1. This CDR3 has 14 amino acids. The germline V gene encodes CDR1 MNHEY and CDR2 SMNVEV (reference sequence). V was pared by 5 bases and J by 5 bases, with 6 bases of the junction left unmatched. The CDR3 is CASSPWTGGHEQYF. CDR3 nucleotides: TGTGCCAGCAGTCCCTGGACAGGGGGACACGAGCAGTACTTC.

The chain carries TRBV29-1 and TRBJ1-1; no clear D gene. V lost 3 bases and J 6 bases, leaving 17 bases between the germline ends. CDR3 size: 14 residues. Germline CDR1 and CDR2: SQVTM and ANQGSEA. CDR3 loop: CSVDRGRLGAEAFF. CDR3 bases: TGCAGCGTTGACAGAGGCCGATTAGGCGCTGAAGCTTTCTTT. The variable domain in full, completed from reference TRBV29-1 and TRBJ1-1, reads SAVISQKPSRDICQRGTSLTIQCQVDSQVTMMFWYRQQPGQSLTLIATANQGSEATYESGFVIDKFPISRPNLTFSTLTVSNMSPEDSSIYLCSVDRGRLGAEAFFGQGTRLTVV.

V is TRBV11-2 and J is TRBJ2-1; the match to TRBD2 covers 13 bases. The CDR3 is made up of 13 amino acids. Trimming at V came to 6 bases and at J to 8 bases, leaving 1 base not matched to a gene. Germline-derived CDR1 and CDR2 are SGHAT and FQNNGV. The CDR3 DNA is TGTGCCAGCAGAGGACTAGCGGGAGATGAGCAGTTCTTC. Translation gives CASRGLAGDEQFF.

The rearrangement uses TRBV6-4 and TRBJ1-2; possibly TRBD1 for D (5 bases). Looked up from germline, CDR1 is MRHNA and CDR2 is SNTAGT. The germline V and J ends were trimmed by 4 bases and 4 bases, with 16 bases remaining between them. The CDR3 has 15 residues. CDR3 loop: CASSVGFDSVYGYTF. In nucleotides, the CDR3 is TGTGCCAGCAGTGTAGGTTTCGACAGCGTCTATGGCTACACCTTC.

The sample holds one count of this clone. The gene calls are TRBV5-1 and TRBJ1-1; the D gene is possibly TRBD1 (6 bases). The CDR3 loop spans 18 amino acids. Looked up from germline, CDR1 is SGHRS and CDR2 is YFSETQ. The V end lost 0 bases, the J end lost 0 bases, and 18 bases lay between the germline ends. CDR3 DNA: TGCGCCAGCAGCTTGGCCGTGGGGGCAGGGACCTTGAACACTGAAGCTTTCTTT. It is translated as CASSLAVGAGTLNTEAFF.

V and J are TRBV25-1 and TRBJ1-4; D might be TRBD1 (5 bases). Germline values: CDR1 MGHDK, CDR2 SYGVNS. The CDR3 sequence is 11 residues long. The V gene lost 5 bases and the J gene lost 14 bases, with 12 bases spanning the gap. CDR3 loop: CASSPGSRLFF. DNA for the CDR3: TGTGCCAGCAGTCCAGGGTCGAGGCTGTTTTTT. The variable domain in full, with the rest retrieved from reference TRBV25-1 and TRBJ1-4, is EADIYQTPRYLVIGTGKKITLECSQTMGHDKMYWYQQDPGMELHLIHYSYGVNSTEKGDLSSESTVSRIRTEHFPLTLESARPSHTSQYLCASSPGSRLFFGSGTQLSVL.

The gene calls are TRBV5-4 and TRBJ1-5; TRBD1 is a possible D gene (5 bases). Germline assignment: CDR1 SGHNT and CDR2 YYREEE (reference sequence). The CDR3 is made up of 15 amino acids. V was cut by 2 bases and J by 1 base, with 10 bases left in between. CDR3 coding DNA: TGTGCCAGCAGCTTTGGGGGGGGAAGCAATCAGCCCCAGCATTTT. Protein sequence: CASSFGGGSNQPQHF.

The chain carries TRBV27 and TRBJ1-5; D is unresolved. The CDR3 sequence is 13 residues long. V shed 3 bases and J shed 3 bases, with 6 bases lying between them. Germline CDR1 reads MNHEY; CDR2 reads SMNVEV (reference sequence). Here the CDR3 DNA reads TGTGCCAGCAGTTTCGGGATCAATCAGCCCCAGCATTTT. Its translation is CASSFGINQPQHF.